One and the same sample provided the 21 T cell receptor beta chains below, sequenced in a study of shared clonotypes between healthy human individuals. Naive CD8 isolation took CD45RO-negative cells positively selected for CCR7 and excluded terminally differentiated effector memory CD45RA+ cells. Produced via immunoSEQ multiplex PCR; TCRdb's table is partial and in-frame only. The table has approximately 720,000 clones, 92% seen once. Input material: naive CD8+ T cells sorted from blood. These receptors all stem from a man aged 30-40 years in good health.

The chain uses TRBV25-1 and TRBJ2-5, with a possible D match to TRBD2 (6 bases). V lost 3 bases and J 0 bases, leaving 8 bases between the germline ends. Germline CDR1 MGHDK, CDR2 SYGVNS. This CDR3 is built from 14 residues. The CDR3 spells CASSDLANQETQYF. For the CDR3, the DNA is TGTGCCAGCAGTGATCTAGCGAACCAAGAGACCCAGTACTTC.

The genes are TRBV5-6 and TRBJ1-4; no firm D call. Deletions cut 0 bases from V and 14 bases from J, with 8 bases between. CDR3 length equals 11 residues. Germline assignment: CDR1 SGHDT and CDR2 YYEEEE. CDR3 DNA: TGTGCCAGCAGCTTGGGTCCGATCCTGTTTTTT. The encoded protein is CASSLGPILFF.

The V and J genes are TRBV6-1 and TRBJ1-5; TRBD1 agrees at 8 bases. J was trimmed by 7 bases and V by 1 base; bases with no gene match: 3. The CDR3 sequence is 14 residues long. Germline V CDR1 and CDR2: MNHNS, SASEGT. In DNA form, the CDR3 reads TGTGCCAGCAGTGAAGAGACAGGGGAGCAGCCCCAGCATTTT. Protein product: CASSEETGEQPQHF.

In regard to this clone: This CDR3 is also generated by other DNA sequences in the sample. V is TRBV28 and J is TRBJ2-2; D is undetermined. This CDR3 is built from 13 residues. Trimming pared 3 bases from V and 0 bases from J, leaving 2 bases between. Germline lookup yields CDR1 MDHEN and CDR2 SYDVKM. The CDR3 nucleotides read TGTGCCAGCAGTTTTCCGAACACCGGGGAGCTGTTTTTT. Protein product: CASSFPNTGELFF.

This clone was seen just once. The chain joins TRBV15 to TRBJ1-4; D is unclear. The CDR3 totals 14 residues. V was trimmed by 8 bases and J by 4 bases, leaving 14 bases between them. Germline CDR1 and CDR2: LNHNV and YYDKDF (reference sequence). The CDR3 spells CATGTVRGNEKLFF. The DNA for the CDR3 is TGTGCCACCGGTACAGTTCGTGGTAATGAAAAACTGTTTTTT.

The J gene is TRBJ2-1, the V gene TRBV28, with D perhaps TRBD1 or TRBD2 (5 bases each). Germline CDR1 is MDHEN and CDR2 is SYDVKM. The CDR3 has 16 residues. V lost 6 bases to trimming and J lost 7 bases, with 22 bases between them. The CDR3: CASSPSVGPGNNEQFF. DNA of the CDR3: TGTGCCAGCAGCCCTTCGGTGGGACCGGGGAATAATGAGCAGTTCTTC.

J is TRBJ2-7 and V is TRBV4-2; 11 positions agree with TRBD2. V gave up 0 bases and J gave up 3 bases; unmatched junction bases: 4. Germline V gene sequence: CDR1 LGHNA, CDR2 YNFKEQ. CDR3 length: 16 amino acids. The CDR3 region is CASSQELAGGNYEQYF. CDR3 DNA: TGTGCCAGCAGCCAAGAGCTAGCGGGAGGCAACTACGAGCAGTACTTC.

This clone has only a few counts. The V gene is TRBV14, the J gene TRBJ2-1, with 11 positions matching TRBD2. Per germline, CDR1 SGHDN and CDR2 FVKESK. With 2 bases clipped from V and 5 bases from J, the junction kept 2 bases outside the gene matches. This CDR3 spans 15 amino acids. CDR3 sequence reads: CASSQLAGGHNEQFF. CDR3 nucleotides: TGTGCCAGCAGCCAACTAGCGGGAGGCCACAATGAGCAGTTCTTC.

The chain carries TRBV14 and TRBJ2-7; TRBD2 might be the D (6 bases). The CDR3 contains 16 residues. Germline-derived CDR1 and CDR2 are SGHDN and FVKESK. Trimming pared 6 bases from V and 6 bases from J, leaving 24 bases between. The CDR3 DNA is TGTGCCAGCAGTCTCGGGAGACGGAGTACGTTTGTCGAGCAGTACTTC. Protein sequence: CASSLGRRSTFVEQYF.

The CDR3: CASSSDGTSGNTIYF. The CDR3 DNA sequence: TGTGCCAGCAGCTCAGATGGGACGTCTGGAAACACCATATATTTT. This sequence joins TRBV7-2 and TRBJ1-3; D possibly corresponds to TRBD1 (5 bases). V lost 4 bases and J lost 1, with 11 bases in between. CDR1 is SGHTA and CDR2 is FQGNSA in the germline V gene. The CDR3 extends over 15 amino acids. Full variable domain (remainder filled in from reference TRBV7-2 and TRBJ1-3): GAGVSQSPSNKVTEKGKDVELRCDPISGHTALYWYRQSLGQGLEFLIYFQGNSAPDKSGLPSDRFSAERTGGSVSTLTIQRTQQEDSAVYLCASSSDGTSGNTIYFGEGSWLTVV.

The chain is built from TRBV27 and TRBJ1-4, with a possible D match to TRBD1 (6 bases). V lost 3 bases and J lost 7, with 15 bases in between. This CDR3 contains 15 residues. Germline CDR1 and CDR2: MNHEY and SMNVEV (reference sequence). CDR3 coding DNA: TGTGCCAGCAGTTTGGGGGGTAGGGGGGTTGAAAAACTGTTTTTT. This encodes CASSLGGRGVEKLFF.

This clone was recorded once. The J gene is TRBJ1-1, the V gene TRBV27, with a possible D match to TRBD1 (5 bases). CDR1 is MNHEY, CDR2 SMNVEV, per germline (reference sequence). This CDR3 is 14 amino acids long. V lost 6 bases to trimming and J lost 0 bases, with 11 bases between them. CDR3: CASSRGDLNTEAFF. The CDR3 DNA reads TGTGCCAGCAGCCGAGGGGACTTGAACACTGAAGCTTTCTTT.

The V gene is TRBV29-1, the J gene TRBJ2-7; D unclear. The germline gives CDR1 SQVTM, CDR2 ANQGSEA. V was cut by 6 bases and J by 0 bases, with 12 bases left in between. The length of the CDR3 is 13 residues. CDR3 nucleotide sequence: TGCAGCGTCTATGGACCCGTCTCCTACGAGCAGTACTTC. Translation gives CSVYGPVSYEQYF.

DNA for the CDR3: TGTGCCACCAGCAGAGTTCTAGCGGGAGTGGGAGAGACCCAGTACTTC. Its protein is CATSRVLAGVGETQYF. The chain has TRBV15 and TRBJ2-5; 10 bases are shared with TRBD2. With 1 base clipped from V and 4 bases from J, the junction kept 6 bases outside the gene matches. The germline V gene encodes CDR1 LNHNV and CDR2 YYDKDF (reference sequence). The CDR3 totals 16 residues. The variable domain in full, with the rest retrieved from reference TRBV15 and TRBJ2-5, is DAMVIQNPRYQVTQFGKPVTLSCSQTLNHNVMYWYQQKSSQAPKLLFHYYDKDFNNEADTPDNFQSRRPNTSFCFLDIRSPGLGDTAMYLCATSRVLAGVGETQYFGPGTRLLVL.

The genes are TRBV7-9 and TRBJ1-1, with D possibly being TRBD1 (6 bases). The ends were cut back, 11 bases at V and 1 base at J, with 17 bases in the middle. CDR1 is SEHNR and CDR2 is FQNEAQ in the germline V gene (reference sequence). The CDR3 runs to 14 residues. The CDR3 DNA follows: TGTGCCGACACGCTCGGGGGCGCGAACACTGAAGCTTTCTTT. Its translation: CADTLGGANTEAFF.

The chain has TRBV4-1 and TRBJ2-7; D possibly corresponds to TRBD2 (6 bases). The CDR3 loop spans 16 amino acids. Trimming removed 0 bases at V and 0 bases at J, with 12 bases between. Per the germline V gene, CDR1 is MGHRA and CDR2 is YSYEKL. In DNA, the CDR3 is TGCGCCAGCAGCCAAGACTCGGAGGGGATCTCCTACGAGCAGTACTTC. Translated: CASSQDSEGISYEQYF.

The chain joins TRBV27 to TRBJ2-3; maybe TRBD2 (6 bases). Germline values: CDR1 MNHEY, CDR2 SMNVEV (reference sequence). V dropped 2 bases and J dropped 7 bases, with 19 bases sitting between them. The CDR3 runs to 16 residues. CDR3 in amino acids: CASSLETGLQLNTQYF. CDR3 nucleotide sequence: TGTGCCAGCAGTTTAGAGACGGGACTCCAGTTGAATACGCAGTATTTT.

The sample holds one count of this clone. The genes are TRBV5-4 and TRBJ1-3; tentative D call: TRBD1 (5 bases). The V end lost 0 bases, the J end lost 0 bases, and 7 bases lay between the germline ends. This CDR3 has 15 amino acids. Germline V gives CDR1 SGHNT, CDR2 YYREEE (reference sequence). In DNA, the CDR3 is TGTGCCAGCAGCTTGGGACAGAGCTCTGGAAACACCATATATTTT. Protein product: CASSLGQSSGNTIYF.

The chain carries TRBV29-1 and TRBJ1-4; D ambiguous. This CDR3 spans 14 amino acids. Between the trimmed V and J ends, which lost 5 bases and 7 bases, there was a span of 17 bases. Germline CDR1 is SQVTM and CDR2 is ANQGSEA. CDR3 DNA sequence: TGCAGCGTTTATTTAGGGATTTCGGGTGAAAAACTGTTTTTT. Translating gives CSVYLGISGEKLFF.

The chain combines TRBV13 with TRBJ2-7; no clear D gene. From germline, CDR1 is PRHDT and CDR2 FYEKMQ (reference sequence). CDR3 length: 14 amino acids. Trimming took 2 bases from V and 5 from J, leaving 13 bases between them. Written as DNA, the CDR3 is TGTGCCAGCAGCTTATTGGCAGCCGTCGACGAGCAGTACTTC. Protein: CASSLLAAVDEQYF.

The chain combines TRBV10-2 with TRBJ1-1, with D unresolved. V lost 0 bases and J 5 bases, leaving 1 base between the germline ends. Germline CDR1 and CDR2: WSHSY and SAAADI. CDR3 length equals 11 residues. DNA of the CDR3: TGCGCCAGCAGTGAGTCTACTGAAGCTTTCTTT. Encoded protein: CASSESTEAFF.